The 21 T cell receptor beta chains below were found in one sample sequenced in a study of vaccination effects on CD4 cells after COVID-19. Their target antigens are unknown. Pools of viral peptides were used by the ViraFEST assay to expand antigen-specific CD4+ T cells ahead of sequencing. The culture ran for approximately 11 days before CD4+ T cells were isolated. PCR showed that the person got SARS-CoV-2 infection at some point between March and December 2020. As their vaccination, participants received two doses of either BNT162b2 or mRNA-1273. The repertoire was sequenced with immunoSEQ multiplex PCR; TCRdb's copy has only in-frame clones and lacks some. Here the sample spans some 15,000 clones, 60% to 85% being singletons. Sequenced material: CD4+ T cells from PBMCs cultured with SARS-CoV-2 spike peptides, taken after COVID-19 vaccination. The receptors shown here come from a human donor who had a prior SARS-CoV-2 infection.

The chain combines TRBV4-1 with TRBJ1-2, with 7 bases identical to TRBD1. From germline, CDR1 is MGHRA and CDR2 YSYEKL. The CDR3 covers 14 residues. The trim removed 6 bases at V and 6 bases at J, leaving 10 bases unmatched. CDR3 nucleotides: TGCGCCAGCAGTCCGAGACAGGGTCGTGATGGCTACACCTTC. Translated: CASSPRQGRDGYTF.

This clone showed up just a few times. CDR3 protein: CASKRVNTEAFF. DNA for the CDR3: TGTGCCAGCAAAAGGGTGAACACTGAAGCTTTCTTT. V is TRBV2 and J is TRBJ1-1; D call uncertain. Germline V gene sequence: CDR1 SNHLY, CDR2 FYNNEI. This CDR3 is 12 amino acids long. Trimming stripped 7 bases from V and 0 bases from J, with 6 bases between.

The V and J genes are TRBV7-8 and TRBJ2-7; 9 bases fit TRBD2. Germline V gives CDR1 SGHVS, CDR2 FQNEAQ. V dropped 5 bases and J dropped 7; count of bases not matched to a gene: 12. This CDR3 is 15 amino acids long. CDR3 DNA: TGTGCCAGCAGCCGGGACCTAGCGGGAAGCTGGGAGCAGTACTTC. Translation gives CASSRDLAGSWEQYF.

The CDR3 loop reads CASSESGFYGYTF. The CDR3 DNA sequence: TGCGCCAGCAGCGAGTCAGGGTTCTATGGCTACACCTTC. The chain employs TRBV5-1 and TRBJ1-2; the D gene is possibly TRBD1 (5 bases). Germline-derived CDR1 and CDR2 are SGHRS and YFSETQ. V was clipped by 4 bases and J by 4 bases, with 11 bases between them. This CDR3 has 13 amino acids.

This clone was detected a few times. The genes are TRBV7-9 and TRBJ2-7, with 7 bases that match TRBD1. The CDR3 spans 13 residues. Germline CDR1 and CDR2: SEHNR and FQNEAQ (reference sequence). V gave up 5 bases and J gave up 6 bases; unmatched junction bases: 7. Written as DNA, the CDR3 is TGTGCCAGCAGCCCGACAGGGTTCGGCGAGCAGTACTTC. Amino acid sequence: CASSPTGFGEQYF.

V and J are TRBV7-6 and TRBJ2-5, with 7 bases identical to TRBD2. With 1 base clipped from V and 1 base from J, the junction kept 6 bases outside the gene matches. The CDR3 is 16 residues long. The germline V gene has CDR1 SGHVS and CDR2 FNYEAQ. The CDR3 DNA reads TGTGCCAGCAGCTTAGTGTGGTCTAGCGGCCAAGAGACCCAGTACTTC. This sequence encodes CASSLVWSSGQETQYF.

CDR3 loop: CASSEFLETQYF. The CDR3 nucleotides are TGTGCCAGCAGTGAATTCCTGGAGACCCAGTACTTC. This chain uses TRBV2 with TRBJ2-5; D uncertain. V shed 2 bases and J shed 5 bases, with 6 bases lying between them. The CDR3 totals 12 residues. The germline V gene encodes CDR1 SNHLY and CDR2 FYNNEI. The full variable domain, rest sourced from reference TRBV2 and TRBJ2-5, is EPEVTQTPSHQVTQMGQEVILRCVPISNHLYFYWYRQILGQKVEFLVSFYNNEISEKSEIFDDQFSVERPDGSNFTLKIRSTKLEDSAMYFCASSEFLETQYFGPGTRLLVL.

The chain is built from TRBV15 and TRBJ2-5, with no clear D. This CDR3 spans 12 amino acids. Germline V gives CDR1 LNHNV, CDR2 YYDKDF (reference sequence). V was cut by 0 bases and J by 4 bases, with 3 bases left in between. CDR3 protein: CATSRDLETQYF. The CDR3, as DNA: TGTGCCACCAGCAGAGATCTAGAGACCCAGTACTTC. Variable domain in full (rest from reference TRBV15 and TRBJ2-5): DAMVIQNPRYQVTQFGKPVTLSCSQTLNHNVMYWYQQKSSQAPKLLFHYYDKDFNNEADTPDNFQSRRPNTSFCFLDIRSPGLGDTAMYLCATSRDLETQYFGPGTRLLVL.

V and J are TRBV24-1 and TRBJ2-5; 10 nucleotides line up with TRBD2. The CDR3 sequence is 15 residues long. Germline CDR1 and CDR2: KGHDR and SFDVKD. V was pared by 5 bases and J by 5 bases, with 7 bases of the junction left unmatched. CDR3 residues: CATSVAGTSDETQYF. In nucleotides, the CDR3 is TGTGCCACCAGTGTTGCCGGGACTAGCGACGAGACCCAGTACTTC.

This clone was picked up one time. The genes are TRBV9 and TRBJ2-5; 7 bases agree with TRBD2. Germline CDR1 is SGDLS and CDR2 is YYNGEE. CDR3 length equals 15 residues. The trim removed 3 bases at V and 5 bases at J, leaving 10 bases unmatched. The CDR3 region has the DNA TGTGCCAGCAGCGCTCTCTGGGGGGGATGGGAGACCCAGTACTTC. It codes for CASSALWGGWETQYF.

The J gene is TRBJ2-2, the V gene TRBV6-5; 11 bases match TRBD2. This CDR3 is built from 13 residues. CDR1 and CDR2 (germline): MNHEY, SVGAGI. Unmatched junction bases numbered 2, after V lost 7 bases and J lost 7 bases. The CDR3 protein is CASNLAGGGELFF. The DNA of the CDR3 is TGTGCCAGCAACCTAGCGGGAGGCGGGGAGCTGTTTTTT.

V gene TRBV2 combines with J gene TRBJ2-3; 7 positions agree with TRBD2. V lost 7 bases to trimming and J lost 8 bases; unmatched junction nucleotides: 9. CDR3 size: 13 residues. Germline V gives CDR1 SNHLY, CDR2 FYNNEI. This CDR3 is CASTAGLWGTQYF. In DNA form, the CDR3 reads TGTGCCAGCACCGCGGGACTATGGGGTACGCAGTATTTT. Full variable domain (rest looked up from reference TRBV2 and TRBJ2-3): EPEVTQTPSHQVTQMGQEVILRCVPISNHLYFYWYRQILGQKVEFLVSFYNNEISEKSEIFDDQFSVERPDGSNFTLKIRSTKLEDSAMYFCASTAGLWGTQYFGPGTRLTVL.

This clone has a handful of counts. This chain uses TRBV2 with TRBJ1-1; TRBD1 matches at 8 bases. Germline loops: CDR1 SNHLY, CDR2 FYNNEI. The CDR3 covers 14 residues. Germline trimming cut 6 bases from V and 1 base from J; bases unmatched to any gene: 4. Here the CDR3 reads CASRPGQGNTEAFF. The CDR3 DNA reads as TGTGCCAGCAGACCCGGACAGGGGAACACTGAAGCTTTCTTT.

The chain uses TRBV24-1 and TRBJ2-5; no definite D call. V lost 3 bases and J lost 0, with 10 bases in between. This CDR3 spans 15 amino acids. Germline loops: CDR1 KGHDR, CDR2 SFDVKD. The CDR3 sequence is CATSDPGEYQETQYF. The DNA of the CDR3 is TGTGCCACCAGTGATCCTGGCGAGTACCAAGAGACCCAGTACTTC.

V is TRBV7-2 and J is TRBJ2-7; TRBD1 aligns across 9 bases. The CDR3 sequence is 16 residues long. V dropped 5 bases and J dropped 3; count of bases not matched to a gene: 11. CDR1 SGHTA and CDR2 FQGNSA come from the germline V gene. The CDR3 is CASSARQGDVYYEQYF. The CDR3 DNA reads TGTGCCAGCAGCGCAAGACAGGGGGATGTCTACTACGAGCAGTACTTC.

This clone is deemed medium-sized. The CDR3 protein is CASSVGQGEKLFF. CDR3 DNA sequence: TGTGCCAGCAGCGTCGGACAGGGGGAAAAACTGTTTTTT. The rearrangement uses TRBV7-3 and TRBJ1-4, with 9 bases that match TRBD1. CDR3 length: 13 amino acids. Unmatched junction bases numbered 3, after V lost 5 bases and J lost 8 bases. The germline V gene encodes CDR1 SGHTA and CDR2 FQGTGA.

V gene TRBV7-3 combines with J gene TRBJ2-5; TRBD2 agrees at 16 bases. V trimming: 5 bases; J trimming: 5 bases; junction bases outside the gene matches: 8. This CDR3 comprises 17 residues. Germline CDR1 SGHTA, CDR2 FQGTGA. The CDR3 bases are TGTGCCAGCAGCCCCGGGACTAGCGGGGGGGGTGAGGAGACCCAGTACTTC. Its protein product is CASSPGTSGGGEETQYF.

V gene TRBV19 combines with J gene TRBJ1-2, with D possibly TRBD1 on 5 matching bases. CDR1 and CDR2 (germline): LNHDA, SQIVND (reference sequence). CDR3 size: 12 residues. V was cut by 5 bases and J by 2 bases, with 6 bases left in between. The chain's CDR3 is CASSWGNYGYTF. The CDR3 DNA reads as TGTGCCAGTAGTTGGGGGAACTATGGCTACACCTTC.

V usage is TRBV2 and J usage is TRBJ2-1, with D tentatively TRBD1 (6 bases). Germline CDR1 reads SNHLY; CDR2 reads FYNNEI. CDR3 size: 13 residues. Trimming shortened V by 10 bases and J by 9 bases, and 19 bases separated the two germline ends. The CDR3 loop is CATSGVGDIEQFF. CDR3 bases: TGTGCCACCTCAGGGGTCGGTGATATTGAGCAGTTCTTC.

The V and J genes are TRBV28 and TRBJ1-5, with 8 bases aligning to TRBD1. V gave up 2 bases and J gave up 6 bases; unmatched junction bases: 3. The CDR3 loop spans 14 amino acids. The germline gives CDR1 MDHEN, CDR2 SYDVKM. Here the CDR3 reads CASSLAGGGQPQHF. In nucleotides, the CDR3 is TGTGCCAGCAGTTTAGCAGGGGGCGGTCAGCCCCAGCATTTT.

V usage is TRBV12-3 or TRBV12-4 and J usage is TRBJ1-2, with D possibly TRBD1 on 6 matching bases. Trimming removed 5 bases from V and 6 bases from J, with 13 bases in between. The CDR3 consists of 13 residues. CDR3 sequence (DNA): TGTGCCAGCAGTCCCACGGGGGGGCATGGCTACACCTTC. Residues: CASSPTGGHGYTF.